This T cell receptor (beta chain) was sequenced for a study of T cells after posttransplantation cyclophosphamide. Study outcomes and limitations: Skin or GI-infiltrating T cells shared few TRB sequences with blood. TRB clonality was highly associated with recipient CMV seropositivity and reactivation. Donor-recipient repertoire similarity was low at 1-2 months, rising over year one.

Treatment was busulfan-fludarabine conditioning, a marrow graft, and cyclophosphamide on days +3 and +4. TCRdb keeps only in-frame clones here, not all; method: immunoSEQ multiplex PCR. The data hold around 21,000 clones, with about nine tenths observed a single time. On this clone: What it binds is unknown.

The V end was cut by 1 base, the J end by 0 bases, with 9 bases between. CDR3 length equals 15 residues. Germline lookup yields CDR1 SGHTA and CDR2 FQGNSA. Here the sequenced sample was PBMCs, taken after allogeneic stem cell transplant with posttransplant cyclophosphamide. This clonotype was sampled from a female patient aged 40-49 years who received an allogeneic stem cell transplant from a related donor, was CMV-positive, and had no GVHD. Some of the T cells may derive from the graft donor. J is TRBJ1-1 and V is TRBV7-2; D not certain. The DNA of the CDR3 is TGTGCCAGCAGCTTAGTTGCACCTATGAACACTGAAGCTTTCTTT. Encoded protein: CASSLVAPMNTEAFF.